Below are 32 T cell receptor beta chains sequenced from a single sample in a study of blood T cell repertoires in COVID-19. Measured with immunoSEQ multiplex PCR; TCRdb has only the in-frame clones, and not every one. The data show about 120,000 clones, over 60% seen once. Specimen: peripheral blood. The receptors originated from a woman over 75 with acute or convalescent COVID-19.

This chain connects TRBV7-9 to TRBJ1-2, with TRBD1 as a possible D gene (5 bases). The CDR3 is 14 amino acids. Per the germline V gene, CDR1 is SEHNR and CDR2 is FQNEAQ (reference sequence). V was shortened by 2 bases and J by 6 bases, with 13 bases between the two germline ends. The DNA for the CDR3 is TGTGCCAGCAGCTTAAATGGGGCAGCCAATGGCTACACCTTC. This translates into CASSLNGAANGYTF.

CDR3 in DNA: TGTGCCAGCAGCTTGCGACAGGGTGGTCCCCGCTACACCTTC. Residues: CASSLRQGGPRYTF. The chain has TRBV5-6 and TRBJ1-2; 7 bases align to TRBD1. Germline V lookup: CDR1 SGHDT, CDR2 YYEEEE. This CDR3 has 14 residues. V was pared by 1 base and J by 9 bases, with 9 bases of the junction left unmatched.

This chain uses TRBV11-2 with TRBJ2-3, with 8 nucleotides matching TRBD2. V lost 0 bases and J lost 4; bases outside the gene matches: 9. The CDR3 is made up of 17 amino acids. Germline V CDR1 and CDR2: SGHAT, FQNNGV. The CDR3 DNA reads TGTGCCAGCAGCTTAGAGGGGCTAGCGGGCCATCCAGATACGCAGTATTTT. Translated: CASSLEGLAGHPDTQYF. The full variable domain, completed using reference TRBV11-2 and TRBJ2-3, is EAGVAQSPRYKIIEKRQSVAFWCNPISGHATLYWYQQILGQGPKLLIQFQNNGVVDDSQLPKDRFSAERLKGVDSTLKIQPAKLEDSAVYLCASSLEGLAGHPDTQYFGPGTRLTVL.

This clone was found once. The chain couples TRBV7-2 to TRBJ2-3; 7 bases are a match to TRBD2. Germline assignment: CDR1 SGHTA and CDR2 FQGNSA. Trimming at V came to 4 bases and at J to 3 bases, leaving 10 bases not matched to a gene. The CDR3 length is 16 residues. CDR3 amino acids: CASSWGGRVGTDTQYF. The CDR3 DNA reads as TGTGCCAGCAGCTGGGGCGGGAGAGTTGGGACAGATACGCAGTATTTT.

The rearrangement joins TRBV11-2 to TRBJ2-3; tentative D call: TRBD2 (5 bases). CDR3 length: 14 amino acids. With 5 bases removed from V and 6 bases from J, the gap between germline ends came to 15 bases. Germline V gives CDR1 SGHAT, CDR2 FQNNGV. The CDR3 DNA follows: TGTGCCAGCAGCCTGGGATCGGTAGCGGATACGCAGTATTTT. Its protein product is CASSLGSVADTQYF.

The CDR3 region is CASSQDLGQGYGYTF. The CDR3, as DNA: TGTGCCAGCAGCCAAGATCTCGGACAGGGGTATGGCTACACCTTC. This rearrangement joins TRBV4-2 to TRBJ1-2; 9 positions match TRBD1. The length of the CDR3 is 15 residues. V trimming: 0 bases; J trimming: 5 bases; junction bases outside the gene matches: 4. The germline V gene encodes CDR1 LGHNA and CDR2 YNFKEQ.

The chain is built from TRBV5-8 and TRBJ1-1; D call uncertain. Germline-derived CDR1 and CDR2 are SGHTS and YDEGEE. CDR3 size: 15 residues. V gave up 4 bases and J gave up 1 base, with 14 bases separating them. The CDR3 DNA reads as TGTGCCAGCAGCACCTACAGAGCCGAGAACACTGAAGCTTTCTTT. Its protein product is CASSTYRAENTEAFF.

This clone appeared once. V gene TRBV11-2 combines with J gene TRBJ2-5; maybe TRBD2 (5 bases). Trimming pared 6 bases from V and 5 bases from J, leaving 16 bases between. Germline V CDR1 and CDR2: SGHAT, FQNNGV. The CDR3 spans 14 residues. The CDR3 loop reads CASSSVSGSETQYF. In DNA form, the CDR3 reads TGTGCCAGCAGTTCGGTGTCGGGATCGGAGACCCAGTACTTC.

This clone has a handful of counts. The gene calls are TRBV11-2 and TRBJ2-7; 9 nucleotides agree with TRBD1. Germline CDR1 reads SGHAT; CDR2 reads FQNNGV. The CDR3 contains 13 residues. Losses at the gene ends were 5 bases for V and 6 bases for J; bases not matched to a gene: 5. Here the CDR3 DNA reads TGTGCCAGCAGCCAAGGACAGGGGCTCGAGCAGTACTTC. This encodes CASSQGQGLEQYF. The variable domain in full, with the rest retrieved from reference TRBV11-2 and TRBJ2-7, is EAGVAQSPRYKIIEKRQSVAFWCNPISGHATLYWYQQILGQGPKLLIQFQNNGVVDDSQLPKDRFSAERLKGVDSTLKIQPAKLEDSAVYLCASSQGQGLEQYFGPGTRLTVT.

This clone was counted only a few times. The chain has TRBV7-2 and TRBJ1-6, with D hard to call. This CDR3 spans 18 amino acids. Looked up from germline, CDR1 is SGHTA and CDR2 is FQGNSA. The V end lost 3 bases, the J end lost 0 bases, and 15 bases lay between the germline ends. As DNA, the CDR3 is TGTGCCAGCAGCTTGGTGGGAGGCGGCAGCTCCTATAATTCACCCCTCCACTTT. This encodes CASSLVGGGSSYNSPLHF.

This chain joins TRBV29-1 and TRBJ2-1, with 8 nucleotides matching TRBD1. Germline V gives CDR1 SQVTM, CDR2 ANQGSEA. Trimming at V came to 3 bases and at J to 7 bases, leaving 11 bases not matched to a gene. This CDR3 is built from 15 residues. CDR3 DNA: TGCAGCGTTGATGGGGGCAGGGGGCGTTGGAATGAGCAGTTCTTC. Amino acids: CSVDGGRGRWNEQFF.

Remarks on this clone: At the DNA level, this CDR3 is encoded by other sequences in the same sample as well. The rearrangement links TRBV7-2 to TRBJ1-5; D gene uncertain. The CDR3 totals 14 residues. Trimming left V 1 base short and J 7 bases short, with 11 bases between. CDR1 is SGHTA and CDR2 is FQGNSA in the germline V gene. The CDR3 is CASSLGRVNQPQHF. The CDR3 nucleotides are TGTGCCAGCAGCTTAGGTCGCGTGAACCAGCCCCAGCATTTT.

CDR3 in amino acids: CASSYAQGNTEAFF. CDR3 DNA sequence: TGTGCCAGCAGTTACGCCCAGGGGAACACTGAAGCTTTCTTT. V and J are TRBV6-5 and TRBJ1-1, with D possibly matching TRBD1 (5 bases). Trimming took off 2 bases at V and 1 base at J, with 8 bases between the two ends. The CDR3 totals 14 residues. Germline loops: CDR1 MNHEY, CDR2 SVGAGI.

The V gene is TRBV18, the J gene TRBJ2-5, with TRBD1 identical over 7 bases. Germline CDR1 reads KGHSH; CDR2 reads LQKENI. This CDR3 is 14 amino acids long. V was clipped by 3 bases and J by 1 base; unmatched bases: 2. The CDR3 sequence: CASSPTGTQETQYF. CDR3 coding DNA: TGTGCCAGCTCACCGACAGGGACCCAAGAGACCCAGTACTTC.

The chain couples TRBV3-1 (or the pseudogene TRBV3-2) to TRBJ2-7; 11 nucleotides align to TRBD2. Per the germline V gene, CDR1 is LGHDT and CDR2 is YNNKEL (reference sequence). CDR3 length equals 17 residues. Germline trimming cut 1 base from V and 4 bases from J; bases unmatched to any gene: 9. The chain's CDR3 is CASSQGSLAGGAYEQYF. As DNA, the CDR3 is TGTGCCAGCAGCCAAGGCTCTCTAGCGGGAGGTGCGTACGAGCAGTACTTC.

This clone was seen more than once but under ten times. This chain links TRBV13 with TRBJ1-2, with D tentatively TRBD1 (6 bases). Germline CDR1 PRHDT, CDR2 FYEKMQ (reference sequence). Trimming shortened V by 4 bases and J by 6 bases, and 9 bases separated the two germline ends. This CDR3 spans 12 amino acids. For the CDR3, the DNA is TGTGCCAGCAGCTCCAGGGGAGATGGCTACACCTTC. This codes for CASSSRGDGYTF.

This clone was seen once. This rearrangement joins TRBV23-1 to TRBJ2-3; the match to TRBD2 covers 10 bases. TRBV23-1 is placed among ORFs of uncertain function. This CDR3 comprises 15 residues. Germline trimming cut 8 bases from V and 5 bases from J; bases unmatched to any gene: 10. The CDR3 here is CASALSGGAEDTQYF. CDR3 DNA: TGCGCCAGCGCCCTCAGCGGGGGGGCCGAAGATACGCAGTATTTT.

CDR3 in amino acids: CASSPRLGPQSEQFF. The CDR3 bases are TGTGCCAGCAGCCCACGACTAGGTCCACAATCCGAGCAGTTCTTC. The chain employs TRBV9 and TRBJ2-1; tentatively, D is TRBD2 (6 bases). With 4 bases removed from V and 10 bases from J, the gap between germline ends came to 21 bases. The CDR3 length is 15 residues. Germline V gene lookup returns CDR1 SGDLS and CDR2 YYNGEE.

V gene TRBV19 combines with J gene TRBJ2-7; D is unresolved. V lost 3 bases, J lost 9 bases, and 15 bases lay in between. This CDR3 has 13 residues. CDR1 is LNHDA and CDR2 is SQIVND in the germline V gene (reference sequence). The CDR3 DNA is TGTGCCAGTAGTATTTCGGCAGCCTCGGGGCAGTACTTC. Protein: CASSISAASGQYF.

V is TRBV27 and J is TRBJ2-5, with D possibly TRBD2 on 6 matching bases. CDR1 MNHEY and CDR2 SMNVEV come from the germline V gene (reference sequence). This CDR3 has 14 amino acids. V was trimmed by 2 bases and J by 10 bases, leaving 17 bases between them. CDR3 loop: CASSLSAGYRIQYF. The CDR3 DNA reads TGTGCCAGCAGTTTAAGCGCGGGGTATAGAATCCAGTACTTC.

This clone was detected once. The J gene is TRBJ2-3, the V gene TRBV7-9, with 7 bases fitting TRBD2. CDR1 is SEHNR and CDR2 is FQNEAQ in the germline V gene (reference sequence). V shed 2 bases and J 5 bases; nucleotides not matched to a gene: 4. This CDR3 region has 14 residues. The CDR3 DNA sequence: TGTGCCAGCAGCTTATGGACTAGTGGAGATACGCAGTATTTT. Its protein product is CASSLWTSGDTQYF.

This chain connects TRBV7-2 to TRBJ1-3; D remains ambiguous. Germline V gives CDR1 SGHTA, CDR2 FQGNSA. This CDR3 has 14 amino acids. Trimming took off 5 bases at V and 3 bases at J, with 11 bases between the two ends. CDR3 loop: CASSPLLSGNTIYF. The CDR3 bases are TGTGCCAGCAGCCCCCTATTGAGTGGAAACACCATATATTTT.

The rearrangement links TRBV19 to TRBJ2-5; D not resolved. Trimming removed 3 bases from V and 5 bases from J, with 10 bases in between. The length of the CDR3 is 13 residues. Germline V gene lookup returns CDR1 LNHDA and CDR2 SQIVND (reference sequence). CDR3 DNA sequence: TGTGCCAGTAGTATTTGGGTCGGGGAGACCCAGTACTTC. It codes for CASSIWVGETQYF.

J is TRBJ1-6 and V is TRBV13, with 10 bases aligning to TRBD1. Germline trimming cut 5 bases from V and 7 bases from J; bases unmatched to any gene: 5. This CDR3 has 15 residues. Germline CDR1 and CDR2: PRHDT and FYEKMQ (reference sequence). The CDR3 loop reads CASSLRDRGNSPLHF. CDR3 nucleotides: TGTGCCAGCAGCCTCCGGGACAGGGGCAATTCACCCCTCCACTTT.

The chain is built from TRBV6-5 and TRBJ2-7; TRBD1 matches 7 bases. The V gene end was trimmed by 6 bases and the J gene end by 4 bases; junction bases not matched to a gene: 6. This CDR3 contains 13 residues. The germline CDR1 and CDR2 sequences are MNHEY and SVGAGI. The CDR3 bases are TGTGCCAGCAGGGCCGGACAGGTTTACGAGCAGTACTTC. It translates to CASRAGQVYEQYF.

The chain couples TRBV30 to TRBJ1-6; 8 bases align to TRBD1. V shed 0 bases and J 7 bases; nucleotides not matched to a gene: 5. Germline CDR1 and CDR2: GTSNPN and SVGIG (reference sequence). The length of the CDR3 is 15 residues. The DNA for the CDR3 is TGTGCCTGGAGTGTAAGAACAGGGGGGAATTCACCCCTCCACTTT. Protein: CAWSVRTGGNSPLHF.

The chain links TRBV7-8 to TRBJ2-3, with TRBD2 identical over 13 bases. The V segment lost 3 bases and the J segment 4 bases; nucleotides outside the gene matches: 7. Germline values: CDR1 SGHVS, CDR2 FQNEAQ. CDR3 length: 17 amino acids. This CDR3 is CASSFGTSGGASDTQYF. The CDR3, as DNA: TGTGCCAGCAGCTTCGGCACTAGCGGGGGGGCCTCAGATACGCAGTATTTT.

This chain joins TRBV30 and TRBJ1-5; a possible D gene is TRBD1 (6 bases). Trimming left V 4 bases short and J 1 base short, with 14 bases between. Per germline, CDR1 GTSNPN and CDR2 SVGIG (reference sequence). This CDR3 is 15 amino acids long. CDR3 bases: TGTGCCTGGAATCGGGGGGCTGGGAGCAATCAGCCCCAGCATTTT. Its translation: CAWNRGAGSNQPQHF. Looking up the rest from reference TRBV30 and TRBJ1-5 gives the full variable domain: SQTIHQWPATLVQPVGSPLSLECTVEGTSNPNLYWYRQAAGRGLQLLFYSVGIGQISSEVPQNLSASRPQDRQFILSSKKLLLSDSGFYLCAWNRGAGSNQPQHFGDGTRLSIL.

This chain connects TRBV5-8 to TRBJ2-1; maybe TRBD1 (5 bases). CDR3 length: 13 residues. Trimming took 4 bases from V and 8 from J, leaving 13 bases between them. Germline V gives CDR1 SGHTS, CDR2 YDEGEE. This CDR3 reads CASSPRAGYEQFF. The CDR3 region has the DNA TGTGCCAGCAGCCCTCGGGCAGGGTATGAGCAGTTCTTC.

The genes are TRBV28 and TRBJ2-4; 8 positions agree with TRBD1. Germline loops: CDR1 MDHEN, CDR2 SYDVKM. The CDR3 loop spans 15 amino acids. V trimming: 7 bases; J trimming: 3 bases; junction bases outside the gene matches: 8. In DNA form, the CDR3 reads TGTGCCAGCAAGAATGGGGGACAGGACAAAAACATTCAGTACTTC. It specifies CASKNGGQDKNIQYF.

This rearrangement joins TRBV11-2 to TRBJ2-3, with D possibly TRBD1 on 6 matching bases. The V end was cut by 5 bases, the J end by 3 bases, with 15 bases between. The germline CDR1 and CDR2 sequences are SGHAT and FQNNGV. The CDR3 covers 15 residues. CDR3 in DNA: TGTGCCAGCAGCCAGGATTGGGGGCCAACAGATACGCAGTATTTT. Its translation: CASSQDWGPTDTQYF.

The V and J genes are TRBV4-2 and TRBJ1-4; TRBD1 matches at 7 bases. V lost 0 bases to trimming and J lost 8 bases; unmatched junction nucleotides: 9. Germline lookup yields CDR1 LGHNA and CDR2 YNFKEQ. The CDR3 runs to 16 residues. The CDR3 loop reads CASSQEVGQVEEKLFF. In DNA form, the CDR3 reads TGTGCCAGCAGCCAAGAGGTTGGACAGGTCGAAGAAAAACTGTTTTTT.